This record covers a single T cell receptor (beta chain). Its antigen remains unknown. Germline loops: CDR1 DFQATT, CDR2 SNEGSKA (reference sequence). CDR3 length: 15 residues. V lost 0 bases and J 0 bases, leaving 11 bases between the germline ends. This sample stems from a study of T cell repertoires in cytomegalovirus infection. Findings and caveats of the study: Ex vivo, HLA-C-restricted CMV-specific TCR beta clonotypes prevailed over the rest of the response. There were carriers of CMV plus the relevant HLA, and cumulative public TCR beta family frequency identified them.

One entry per CDR3 protein, called by TCRdb with MiXCR from the reads. Here the sample spans roughly 110,000 distinct CDR3 sequences, about 33% being singletons. The material was CD8+ T cells from cultured PBMCs, obtained from culture after CMV antigen stimulation. The TCR was taken from a human donor in good health (CMV status not recorded). Some clones in this sample may be carry-over from other donors' samples. The chain uses TRBV20-1 and TRBJ1-2; maybe TRBD1 (5 bases). CDR3 residues: CSARDIGAANYGYTF. The CDR3 bases are TGCAGTGCTAGAGATATTGGGGCGGCTAACTATGGCTACACCTTC.